This T cell receptor (beta chain) was documented in a study of blood T cell repertoires in COVID-19. The overall study: T cells, B-cell-depleted T cells, or PBMCs provided the cDNA or gDNA that served as material.

Per the original methods: Reference gene primer amplification gave estimated nucleated cell counts. Profiling relied on immunoSEQ multiplex PCR, and the TCRdb table lists in-frame clones only, not all of them. V and J calls plus clone size are reproduced from that table; the DNA served to infer D and trimming. The table records roughly 67,000 clones, roughly 80% of them present only once. This CDR3 is built from 14 residues. V was pared by 2 bases and J by 4 bases, with 10 bases between. CDR1 is SGHDT, CDR2 YYEEEE, per germline. The receptor was isolated from a man in his fifties or sixties with active COVID-19. This rearrangement joins TRBV5-6 to TRBJ2-1, with D uncertain. The sample taken for sequencing was peripheral blood. The CDR3 bases are TGTGCCAGCAGCTTTGACACATCATACAATGAGCAGTTCTTC. Translation: CASSFDTSYNEQFF.